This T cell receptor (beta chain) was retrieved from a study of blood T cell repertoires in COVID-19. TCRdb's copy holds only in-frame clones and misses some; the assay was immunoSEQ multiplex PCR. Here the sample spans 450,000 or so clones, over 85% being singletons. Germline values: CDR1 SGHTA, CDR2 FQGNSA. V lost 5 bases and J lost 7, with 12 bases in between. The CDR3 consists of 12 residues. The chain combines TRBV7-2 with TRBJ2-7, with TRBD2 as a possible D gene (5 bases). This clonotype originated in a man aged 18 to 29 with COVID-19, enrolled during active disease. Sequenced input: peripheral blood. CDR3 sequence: CASSPREGEQYF. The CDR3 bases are TGTGCCAGCAGCCCCCGGGAAGGGGAGCAGTACTTC.